This T cell receptor (beta chain) was recovered during a study of T cells in Graves' hyperthyroidism and ophthalmopathy (dated by TCRdb to between 2019 and 2020). Regarding the research as a whole: Peripheral blood was collected at initial diagnosis, before any treatment. The approximately 98 discovery patients were randomly divided into training and test sets at a 7:3 ratio. Prospective prediction of ophthalmopathy was tested in an independent validation cohort consisting of under 20 hyperthyroidism patients and some 17 patients who later progressed to ophthalmopathy. In addition, the study compared T-cell repertoires in thyroid tissue and in blood from about 6 Graves' hyperthyroidism patients. Following sampling, methimazole starting at 30 mg daily was given to hyperthyroidism patients, and high-dose intravenous methylprednisolone was given to ophthalmopathy patients. To identify TCR V-J signatures that set the groups apart, the researchers used a discovery cohort of approximately 98 patients, made up of 40 to 45 with Graves' ophthalmopathy and 57 with stable Graves' hyperthyroidism. The paper describes TCR Vbeta CDR3 sequencing of some 130 peripheral blood samples, made up of some 40 ophthalmopathy patients, more than 70 hyperthyroidism patients and approximately 17 progressor patients. What the study reported, not specific to this receptor: Most expanded thyroid clonotypes (frequency above 0.001) were also found in blood, which suggests that blood repertoires may mirror thyroid immune responses. In validation, the model predicted progression to ophthalmopathy with about 71% sensitivity and about 73% specificity, a median of about 6 months before onset. No statistical method was used to fix the sample size in advance, and group allocation was not hidden from the investigators. In cross-validation, a model built on a 13 V-J signature told ophthalmopathy apart from stable hyperthyroidism with approximately 90% sensitivity and around 84% specificity, and in testing the same model reached 80%/75%.

This clonotype was seen ten or more times. Its specific antigen is unknown. There are no base qualities to consult, and no much larger clone falls within one base. TCR beta CDR3 regions were amplified from RNA transcripts. The TCR CDR3 was subjected to a first round of RT-PCR using the HTBI primer set and the Qiagen OneStep RT-PCR kit. Libraries were constructed in a second round of multiplex PCR, after which size selection and purification were carried out. Libraries were sequenced paired-end with 100 bp reads on an Illumina HiSeq2000. Under the source paper's analysis protocol: SOAPnuke was used to process the raw data, with reads discarded if the reads contained adapters or uncalled bases, had a mean Phred below 15, or lacked an exact constant-primer or identifier match. COPE v1.2.5 was used to merge high-quality paired reads, and clonotypes were defined as unique nucleotide sequences. Clonotypes were aligned to IMGT TRBV, TRBD and TRBJ reference segments using MiTCR v1.1. The analysis included only V-J combinations with a frequency above 0.0001, which together covered 98% to 99.2% of the repertoires. The TCS score was defined as the ratio of F50 (clonal expansion) to E x V (chaos), calculated using BLOSUM62-based TCRdist between CDR3 peptides within each V-J. Welch's t-statistics and random forest reduced fewer than 600 V-J features to 13, which were used in a naive Bayes classifier (R e1071). The public reads were run again by TCRdb, first through fastp at Q25 and then through MiXCR, and only productive beta chains were kept. Rows with one shared CDR3 protein collapse into an entry with the most common genes and DNA. TCRdb's processing, not the authors' own work, is the source of the V and J calls. The sample table holds hundreds of thousands of distinct CDR3 sequences, of which 15% to 18% were seen once. The ten largest clones represent about 14% of the sample.

Stable Graves' hyperthyroidism was defined as the absence of progression to ophthalmopathy over 18 months of follow-up. The hyperthyroidism patients were between 18 and 65 years old and newly diagnosed, with a disease duration of less than 2 months. The study excluded patients with uncontrolled infections, other autoimmune diseases, pregnancy or lactation. Clinical symptoms, serum thyroxine and TRAb, thyroid ultrasound, and orbital computed tomography formed the basis for the diagnoses. PBMCs were isolated from about 9.1 ml of fresh peripheral blood by Ficoll-Paque density gradient centrifugation. Total RNA was extracted with Trizol reagent, and quality was checked on an Agilent 2100 Bioanalyzer. V ends up 5 bases short and J 2 bases short, with an unmatched junction base count of 5. The CDR3 runs 14 amino acids, cysteine and phenylalanine included. The only DNA kept is the CDR3, 42 bases in frame from the first base. CDR1 SGHTA and CDR2 FQGNSA are derived from the germline V gene.

The source is a woman aged 18-29 years with Graves' hyperthyroidism. The sequenced material came from blood. The rearranged segments are TRBV7-2 and TRBJ1-1, with 7 bases aligning to TRBD1. The bases are TGTGCCAGCAGCCCAATAGGGGGCAACACTGAAGCTTTCTTT. Its protein product is CASSPIGGNTEAFF.